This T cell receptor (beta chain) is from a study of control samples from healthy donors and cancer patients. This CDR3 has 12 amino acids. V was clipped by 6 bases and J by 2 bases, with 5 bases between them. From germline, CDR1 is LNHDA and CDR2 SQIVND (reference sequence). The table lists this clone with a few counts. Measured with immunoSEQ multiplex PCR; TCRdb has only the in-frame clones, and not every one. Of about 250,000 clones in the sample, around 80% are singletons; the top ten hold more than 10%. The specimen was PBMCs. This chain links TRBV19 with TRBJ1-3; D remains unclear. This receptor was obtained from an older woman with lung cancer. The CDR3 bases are TGTGCCAGTAGGCGGCCTGGAAACACCATATATTTT. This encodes CASRRPGNTIYF.